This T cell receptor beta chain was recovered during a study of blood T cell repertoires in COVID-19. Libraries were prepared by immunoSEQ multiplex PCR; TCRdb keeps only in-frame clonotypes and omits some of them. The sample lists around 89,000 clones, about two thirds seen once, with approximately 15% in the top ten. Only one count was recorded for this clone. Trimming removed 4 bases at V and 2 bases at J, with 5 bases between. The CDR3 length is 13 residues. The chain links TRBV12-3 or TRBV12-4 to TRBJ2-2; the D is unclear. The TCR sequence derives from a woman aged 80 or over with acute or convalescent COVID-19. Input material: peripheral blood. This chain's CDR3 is CASSSPNTGELFF. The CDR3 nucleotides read TGTGCCAGCAGTTCCCCAAACACCGGGGAGCTGTTTTTT.